This T cell receptor (beta chain) is from a study of shared clonotypes between healthy human individuals. TCRdb's table, derived via immunoSEQ multiplex PCR, lists solely in-frame clones and lacks some. In the table there are approximately 650,000 clones, roughly 95% of which are singletons. In regard to this clone: Its antigen is unidentified.

The germline CDR1 and CDR2 sequences are MDHEN and SYDVKM. This CDR3 contains 16 residues. The V gene end was trimmed by 7 bases and the J gene end by 1 base; junction bases not matched to a gene: 7. Study-level results: Naive CD4 clonotypes were shared across several donors at 4.5% to 6.5%.

Naive-designated CD8 cells lacked CD45RO, were positively enriched for CCR7, and omitted terminally differentiated effector memory CD45RA+ cells. The chain links TRBV28 to TRBJ2-2, with TRBD1 matching 9 bases. The sample was naive CD8+ T cells sorted from blood. This sequence originates from a woman in her 30s in good health. In DNA, the CDR3 is TGTGCCAGCACCAAGTGGGGACAGGGGAACACCGGGGAGCTGTTTTTT. It yields the protein CASTKWGQGNTGELFF. Supplemented by reference TRBV28 and TRBJ2-2, the full variable domain reads DVKVTQSSRYLVKRTGEKVFLECVQDMDHENMFWYRQDPGLGLRLIYFSYDVKMKEKGDIPEGYSVSREKKERFSLILESASTNQTSMYLCASTKWGQGNTGELFFGEGSRLTVL.